The 17 T cell receptor beta chains listed next were all sequenced from one sample in a study of cytomegalovirus exposure and HLA in healthy donors. Use of 60 Vbeta and 13 Jbeta primers characterized the PCR. Clones were sequenced by immunoSEQ multiplex PCR, and TCRdb holds only the in-frame ones, with some missing. This table has some 190,000 clones, about 82% appearing once. Sequenced: PBMCs. The receptors were gathered from a man between 18 and 35 years old in good health and CMV-seronegative.

The chain joins TRBV25-1 to TRBJ1-1; possible D gene TRBD1, 6 bases. V shed 3 bases and J shed 4 bases, with 12 bases lying between them. The CDR3 sequence is 14 residues long. Germline V gene lookup returns CDR1 MGHDK and CDR2 SYGVNS. The CDR3: CASSDPRGSTEAFF. The DNA for the CDR3 is TGTGCCAGCAGTGACCCGAGGGGGAGCACTGAAGCTTTCTTT. Together with reference TRBV25-1 and TRBJ1-1, the CDR3 gives the full variable domain: EADIYQTPRYLVIGTGKKITLECSQTMGHDKMYWYQQDPGMELHLIHYSYGVNSTEKGDLSSESTVSRIRTEHFPLTLESARPSHTSQYLCASSDPRGSTEAFFGQGTRLTVV.

The V call is TRBV28, the J call TRBJ1-2, with 7 bases identical to TRBD1. This CDR3 has 14 amino acids. V shed 2 bases and J 4 bases; nucleotides not matched to a gene: 4. In germline, CDR1 is MDHEN, CDR2 SYDVKM. As DNA, the CDR3 is TGTGCCAGCAGTTTAGAGACAGGGAGCTATGGCTACACCTTC. This gives the protein CASSLETGSYGYTF.

This clone has a handful of counts. V is TRBV11-2 and J is TRBJ2-3, with 11 bases matching TRBD2. The V gene's germline CDR1 is SGHAT and CDR2 FQNNGV. The CDR3 totals 16 residues. J gave up 2 bases and V 7 bases, and 8 bases lay outside the gene matches. CDR3 protein: CASTELAGAVTDTQYF. The CDR3 DNA follows: TGTGCCAGCACCGAACTAGCGGGAGCAGTCACAGATACGCAGTATTTT.

V gene TRBV7-3 combines with J gene TRBJ2-1; 14 nucleotides match TRBD2. Germline V gene lookup returns CDR1 SGHTA and CDR2 FQGTGA. The CDR3 has 21 residues. V lost 4 bases, J lost 0 bases, and 14 bases stayed unmatched. DNA of the CDR3: TGTGCCAGCAGCTCCATCCGACTAGCGGGGGGGCTTGGTGTCTCCTACAATGAGCAGTTCTTC. This codes for CASSSIRLAGGLGVSYNEQFF.

The gene calls are TRBV7-8 and TRBJ1-1; no clear D gene. The ends were cut back, 3 bases at V and 11 bases at J, with 16 bases in the middle. Germline loops: CDR1 SGHVS, CDR2 FQNEAQ. The CDR3 has 13 residues. CDR3 protein: CASSLLPGWEAFF. The CDR3 DNA is TGTGCCAGCAGCTTGCTACCCGGATGGGAGGCTTTCTTT. The entire variable domain, with the rest obtained from reference TRBV7-8 and TRBJ1-1, is as follows: GAGVSQSPRYKVAKRGQDVALRCDPISGHVSLFWYQQALGQGPEFLTYFQNEAQLDKSGLPSDRFFAERPEGSVSTLKIQRTQQEDSAVYLCASSLLPGWEAFFGQGTRLTVV.

This chain connects TRBV19 to TRBJ1-2; 8 nucleotides match TRBD1. Unmatched junction bases numbered 15, after V lost 1 base and J lost 5 bases. Germline loops: CDR1 LNHDA, CDR2 SQIVND (reference sequence). The CDR3 is made up of 18 amino acids. CDR3 region: CASSIGTGTGRLRYGYTF. CDR3 nucleotide sequence: TGTGCCAGTAGTATAGGAACCGGGACAGGTCGGCTGCGGTATGGCTACACCTTC.

The genes are TRBV18 and TRBJ1-3, with TRBD1 matching over 9 bases. There are 15 residues in the CDR3. Germline CDR1 and CDR2: KGHSH and LQKENI. With V trimmed by 5 bases and J by 1 base, 3 bases remained unmatched. The CDR3 sequence is CASSAQGASGNTIYF. CDR3 DNA: TGTGCCAGCTCAGCACAGGGGGCATCTGGAAACACCATATATTTT.

The rearrangement links TRBV6-5 to TRBJ1-1; TRBD1 aligns across 7 bases. The CDR3 spans 15 residues. From germline, CDR1 is MNHEY and CDR2 SVGAGI. Germline trimming cut 2 bases from V and 4 bases from J; bases unmatched to any gene: 7. Written as DNA, the CDR3 is TGTGCCAGCAGTTACCCGACAGGGCGGGGCACTGAAGCTTTCTTT. As protein: CASSYPTGRGTEAFF.

This clone was seen only a few times. The chain is built from TRBV27 and TRBJ1-1, with a possible D match to TRBD1 (6 bases). Germline CDR1 MNHEY, CDR2 SMNVEV (reference sequence). This CDR3 comprises 13 residues. Trimming cost V 5 bases and J 6 bases, with 13 bases left between them. The CDR3 reads CASSPQGRAEAFF. The CDR3 region has the DNA TGTGCCAGCAGTCCCCAGGGGAGGGCTGAAGCTTTCTTT.

The sample holds a few counts of this clone. The chain links TRBV11-2 to TRBJ2-7; TRBD2 aligns across 7 bases. Germline lookup yields CDR1 SGHAT and CDR2 FQNNGV. The CDR3 sequence is 13 residues long. V lost 3 bases and J lost 6; bases outside the gene matches: 5. DNA for the CDR3: TGTGCCAGCAGCTTGTCTTGGGGGGGCGAGCAGTACTTC. This sequence encodes CASSLSWGGEQYF.

V usage is TRBV19 and J usage is TRBJ2-1; 13 bases are shared with TRBD2. CDR3 length: 16 amino acids. V lost 3 bases and J lost 4; bases outside the gene matches: 3. Germline V gene sequence: CDR1 LNHDA, CDR2 SQIVND (reference sequence). The CDR3 here is CASSMSTSGGYNEQFF. The DNA of the CDR3 is TGTGCCAGTAGTATGTCGACTAGCGGGGGGTACAATGAGCAGTTCTTC.

V usage is TRBV28 and J usage is TRBJ2-2; D is perhaps TRBD1 (6 bases). V was shortened by 7 bases and J by 0 bases, with 12 bases between the two germline ends. The CDR3 runs 15 residues. Germline loops: CDR1 MDHEN, CDR2 SYDVKM. The CDR3 is CASILGQTNTGELFF. The DNA for the CDR3 is TGTGCCAGCATCTTGGGACAAACGAACACCGGGGAGCTGTTTTTT. The entire variable domain, with the rest obtained from reference TRBV28 and TRBJ2-2, is as follows: DVKVTQSSRYLVKRTGEKVFLECVQDMDHENMFWYRQDPGLGLRLIYFSYDVKMKEKGDIPEGYSVSREKKERFSLILESASTNQTSMYLCASILGQTNTGELFFGEGSRLTVL.

The CDR3 coding sequence is TGTGCCAGCAGCCCAGGGGATTTGAACACTGAAGCTTTCTTT. Its protein product is CASSPGDLNTEAFF. The V gene is TRBV11-3, the J gene TRBJ1-1; tentatively, D is TRBD1 (6 bases). CDR1 is SGHNT, CDR2 YENEEA, per germline. The V end lost 5 bases, the J end lost 0 bases, and 10 bases lay between the germline ends. This CDR3 has 14 amino acids. The full variable domain, its missing parts supplied by reference TRBV11-3 and TRBJ1-1, is EAGVVQSPRYKIIEKKQPVAFWCNPISGHNTLYWYLQNLGQGPELLIRYENEEAVDDSQLPKDRFSAERLKGVDSTLKIQPAELGDSAVYLCASSPGDLNTEAFFGQGTRLTVV.

This rearrangement joins TRBV5-1 to TRBJ1-4; the D is unclear. The germline V and J ends were trimmed by 0 bases and 0 bases, with 3 bases remaining between them. This CDR3 is 14 amino acids long. Per germline, CDR1 SGHRS and CDR2 YFSETQ. DNA of the CDR3: TGCGCCAGCAGCTTGGGTACAACTAATGAAAAACTGTTTTTT. This gives the protein CASSLGTTNEKLFF.

V usage is TRBV18 and J usage is TRBJ2-5, with a tentative D call TRBD2 (5 bases). The CDR3 has 14 residues. CDR1 and CDR2 (germline): KGHSH, LQKENI. V shed 6 bases and J shed 2 bases, with 13 bases lying between them. CDR3 DNA sequence: TGTGCCAGCTCCAATCAGCGAGGGCAAGAGACCCAGTACTTC. This translates into CASSNQRGQETQYF.

The rearrangement links TRBV27 to TRBJ2-5; 7 bases agree with TRBD1. The J call is in doubt because the DNA end fits TRBJ2-7 better. CDR3 size: 12 residues. Germline V CDR1 and CDR2: MNHEY, SMNVEV (reference sequence). The CDR3, as DNA: TGTGCCAGCAGTTTCACAGGGGACGAGCAGTACTTC. Residues: CASSFTGDEQYF.

The chain is built from TRBV19 and TRBJ2-3; D is ambiguous. This CDR3 contains 16 residues. CDR1 is LNHDA and CDR2 is SQIVND in the germline V gene (reference sequence). The V end lost 6 bases, the J end lost 5 bases, and 21 bases lay between the germline ends. Written as DNA, the CDR3 is TGTGCCAGTAGGCCATGGGCTACCCCTCACCAAGATACGCAGTATTTT. This sequence encodes CASRPWATPHQDTQYF.